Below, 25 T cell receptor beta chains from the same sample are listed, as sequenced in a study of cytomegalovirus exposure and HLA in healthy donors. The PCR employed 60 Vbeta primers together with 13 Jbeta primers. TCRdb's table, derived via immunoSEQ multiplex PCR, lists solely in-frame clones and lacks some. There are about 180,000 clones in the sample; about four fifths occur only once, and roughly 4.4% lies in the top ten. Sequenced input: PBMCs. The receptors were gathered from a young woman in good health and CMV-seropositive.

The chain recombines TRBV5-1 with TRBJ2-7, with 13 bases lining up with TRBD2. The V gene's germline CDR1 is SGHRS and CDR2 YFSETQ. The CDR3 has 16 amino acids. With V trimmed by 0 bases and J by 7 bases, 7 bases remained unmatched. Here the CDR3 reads CASSLAGTSGVGEQYF. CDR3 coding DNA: TGCGCCAGCAGCTTGGCCGGGACTAGCGGGGTGGGTGAGCAGTACTTC.

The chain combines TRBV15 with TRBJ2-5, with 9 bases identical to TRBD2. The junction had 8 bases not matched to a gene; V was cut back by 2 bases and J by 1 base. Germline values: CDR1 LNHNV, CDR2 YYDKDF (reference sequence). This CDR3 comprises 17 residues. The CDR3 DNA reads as TGTGCCACCAGCAGAAGCACGGGACTAGCAAGCCAAGAGACCCAGTACTTC. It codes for CATSRSTGLASQETQYF.

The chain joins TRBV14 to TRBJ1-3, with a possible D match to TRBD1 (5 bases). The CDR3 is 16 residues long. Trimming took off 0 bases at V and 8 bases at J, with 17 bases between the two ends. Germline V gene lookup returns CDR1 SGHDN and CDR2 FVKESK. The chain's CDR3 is CASSQDAGIGADTIYF. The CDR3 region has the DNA TGTGCCAGCAGCCAAGACGCAGGGATAGGGGCGGACACCATATATTTT.

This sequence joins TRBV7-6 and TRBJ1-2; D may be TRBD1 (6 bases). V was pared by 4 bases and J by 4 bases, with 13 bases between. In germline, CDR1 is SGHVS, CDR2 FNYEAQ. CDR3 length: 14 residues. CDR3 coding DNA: TGTGCCAGCAGCTACGGACAGTCGGTCTATGGCTACACCTTC. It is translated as CASSYGQSVYGYTF.

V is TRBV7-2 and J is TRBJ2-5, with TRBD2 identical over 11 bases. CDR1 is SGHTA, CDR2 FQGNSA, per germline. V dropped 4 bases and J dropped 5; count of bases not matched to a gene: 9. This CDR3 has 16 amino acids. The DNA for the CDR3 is TGTGCCAGCAGCTCCGAAATGACTAGCGGGGTGGAGACCCAGTACTTC. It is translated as CASSSEMTSGVETQYF.

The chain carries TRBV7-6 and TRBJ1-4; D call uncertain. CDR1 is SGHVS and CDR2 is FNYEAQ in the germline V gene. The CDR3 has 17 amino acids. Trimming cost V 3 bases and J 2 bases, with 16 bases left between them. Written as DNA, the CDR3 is TGTGCCAGCAGCTTCCTATCCGAAGGAGATACTAATGAAAAACTGTTTTTT. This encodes CASSFLSEGDTNEKLFF.

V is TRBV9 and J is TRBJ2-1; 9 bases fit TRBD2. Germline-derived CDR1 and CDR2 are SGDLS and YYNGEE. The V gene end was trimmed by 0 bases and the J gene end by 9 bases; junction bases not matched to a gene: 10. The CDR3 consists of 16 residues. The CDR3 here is CASSVAGRGGYSEQFF. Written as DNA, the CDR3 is TGTGCCAGCAGCGTAGCTGGGCGGGGGGGCTACTCTGAGCAGTTCTTC. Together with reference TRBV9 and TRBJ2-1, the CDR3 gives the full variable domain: DSGVTQTPKHLITATGQRVTLRCSPRSGDLSVYWYQQSLDQGLQFLIQYYNGEERAKGNILERFSAQQFPDLHSELNLSSLELGDSALYFCASSVAGRGGYSEQFFGPGTRLTVL.

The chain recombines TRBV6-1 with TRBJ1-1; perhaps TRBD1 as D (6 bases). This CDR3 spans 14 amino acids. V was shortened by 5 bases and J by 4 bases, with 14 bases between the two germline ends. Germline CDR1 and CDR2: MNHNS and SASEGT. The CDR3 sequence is CASSQGSGATEAFF. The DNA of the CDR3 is TGTGCCAGCAGTCAGGGTTCAGGGGCCACTGAAGCTTTCTTT.

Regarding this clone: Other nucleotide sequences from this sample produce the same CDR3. The CDR3, as DNA: TGTGCCAGCAGCCCACAGGGTACCTATGGCTACACCTTC. Protein product: CASSPQGTYGYTF. This chain connects TRBV6-5 to TRBJ1-2, with TRBD1 as a possible D gene (6 bases). There are 13 residues in the CDR3. Looked up from germline, CDR1 is MNHEY and CDR2 is SVGAGI. The V gene lost 6 bases and the J gene lost 4 bases, with 12 bases spanning the gap.

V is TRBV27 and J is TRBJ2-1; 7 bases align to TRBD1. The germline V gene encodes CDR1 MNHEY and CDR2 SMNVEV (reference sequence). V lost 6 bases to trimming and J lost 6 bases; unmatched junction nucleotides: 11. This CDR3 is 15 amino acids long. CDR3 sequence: CASSPTRQGSNEQFF. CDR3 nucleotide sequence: TGTGCCAGCAGCCCCACCCGACAGGGTAGCAATGAGCAGTTCTTC.

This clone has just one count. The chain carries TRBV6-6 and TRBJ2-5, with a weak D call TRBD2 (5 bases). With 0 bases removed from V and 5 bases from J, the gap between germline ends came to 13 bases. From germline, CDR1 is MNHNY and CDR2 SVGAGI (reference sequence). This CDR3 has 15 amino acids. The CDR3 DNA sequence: TGTGCCAGCAGTTACTCCAGCACGGGCGGGGAGACCCAGTACTTC. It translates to CASSYSSTGGETQYF.

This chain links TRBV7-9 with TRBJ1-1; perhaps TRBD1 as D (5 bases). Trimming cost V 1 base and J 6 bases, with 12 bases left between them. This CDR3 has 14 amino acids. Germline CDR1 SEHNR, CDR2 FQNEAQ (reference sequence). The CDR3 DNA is TGTGCCAGCAGCTTAGGGCAGGGTGTAGCTGAAGCTTTCTTT. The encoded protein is CASSLGQGVAEAFF.

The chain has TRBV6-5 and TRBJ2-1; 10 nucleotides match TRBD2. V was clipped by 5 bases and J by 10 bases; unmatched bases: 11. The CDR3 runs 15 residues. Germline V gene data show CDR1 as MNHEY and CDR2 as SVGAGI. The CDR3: CASSPSSGGLLEQFF. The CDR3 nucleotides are TGTGCCAGCAGTCCATCTAGCGGGGGCCTATTAGAGCAGTTCTTC.

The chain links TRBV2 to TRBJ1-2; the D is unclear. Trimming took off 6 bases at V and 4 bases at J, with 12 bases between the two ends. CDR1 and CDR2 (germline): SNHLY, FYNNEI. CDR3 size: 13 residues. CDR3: CASREAEPYGYTF. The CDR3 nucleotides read TGTGCCAGCAGGGAGGCAGAACCCTATGGCTACACCTTC.

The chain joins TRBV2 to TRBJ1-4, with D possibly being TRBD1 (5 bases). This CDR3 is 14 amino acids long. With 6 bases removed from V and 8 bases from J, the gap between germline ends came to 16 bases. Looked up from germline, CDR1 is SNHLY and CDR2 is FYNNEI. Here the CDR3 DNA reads TGTGCCAGCAGGAGCCAGGGAGGTTGGGAAAAACTGTTTTTT. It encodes CASRSQGGWEKLFF.

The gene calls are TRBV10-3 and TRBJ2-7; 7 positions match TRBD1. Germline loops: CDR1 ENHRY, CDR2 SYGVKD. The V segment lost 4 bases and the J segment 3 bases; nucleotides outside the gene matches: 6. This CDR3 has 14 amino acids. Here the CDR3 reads CAISGAGTDYEQYF. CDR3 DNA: TGTGCCATCAGTGGGGCCGGGACAGACTACGAGCAGTACTTC.

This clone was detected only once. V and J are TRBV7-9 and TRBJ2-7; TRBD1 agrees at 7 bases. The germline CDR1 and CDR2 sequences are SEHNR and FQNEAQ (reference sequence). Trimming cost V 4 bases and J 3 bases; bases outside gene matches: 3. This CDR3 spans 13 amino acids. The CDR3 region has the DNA TGTGCCAGCAGCTCGGGACAGCTCTACGAGCAGTACTTC. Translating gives CASSSGQLYEQYF.

Written as DNA, the CDR3 is TGTGCCTGGTCACAGGGGAGTCTTCACGAGCAGTACTTC. It is translated as CAWSQGSLHEQYF. The chain employs TRBV30 and TRBJ2-7, with TRBD1 identical over 7 bases. V shed 5 bases and J 5 bases; nucleotides not matched to a gene: 9. The CDR3 has 13 residues. CDR1 is GTSNPN and CDR2 is SVGIG in the germline V gene (reference sequence).

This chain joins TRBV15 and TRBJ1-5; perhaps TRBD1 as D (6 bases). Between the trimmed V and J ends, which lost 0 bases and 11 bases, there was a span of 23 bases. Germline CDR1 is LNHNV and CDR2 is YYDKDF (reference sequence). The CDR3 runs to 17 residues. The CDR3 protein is CATSRDRGAGEAGAQHF. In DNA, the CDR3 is TGTGCCACCAGCAGAGATCGGGGGGCAGGGGAGGCTGGGGCCCAGCATTTT.

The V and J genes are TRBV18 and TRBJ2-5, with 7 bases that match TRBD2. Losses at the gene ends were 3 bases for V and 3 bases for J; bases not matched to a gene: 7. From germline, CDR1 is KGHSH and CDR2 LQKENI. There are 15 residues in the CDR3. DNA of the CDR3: TGTGCCAGCTCACCCTGGGGGGGTGATAAAGAGACCCAGTACTTC. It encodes CASSPWGGDKETQYF.

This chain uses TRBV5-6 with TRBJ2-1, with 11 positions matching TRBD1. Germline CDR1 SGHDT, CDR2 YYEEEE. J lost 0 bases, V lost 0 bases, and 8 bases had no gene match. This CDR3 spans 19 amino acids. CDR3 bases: TGTGCCAGCAGCTTGGACCGGACAGGGGGCTGGAGCTCCTACAATGAGCAGTTCTTC. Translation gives CASSLDRTGGWSSYNEQFF.

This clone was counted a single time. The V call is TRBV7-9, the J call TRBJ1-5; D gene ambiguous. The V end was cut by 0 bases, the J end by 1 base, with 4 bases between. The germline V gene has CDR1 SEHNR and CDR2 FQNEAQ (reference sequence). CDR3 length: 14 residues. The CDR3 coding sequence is TGTGCCAGCAGCTTAGCAGAGAGCAATCAGCCCCAGCATTTT. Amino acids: CASSLAESNQPQHF.

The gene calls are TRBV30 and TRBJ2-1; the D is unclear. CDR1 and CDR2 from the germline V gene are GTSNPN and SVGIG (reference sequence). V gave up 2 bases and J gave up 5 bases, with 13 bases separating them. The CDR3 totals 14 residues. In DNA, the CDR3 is TGTGCCTGGAGTTTCTCTAATATAAACAATGAGCAGTTCTTC. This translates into CAWSFSNINNEQFF.

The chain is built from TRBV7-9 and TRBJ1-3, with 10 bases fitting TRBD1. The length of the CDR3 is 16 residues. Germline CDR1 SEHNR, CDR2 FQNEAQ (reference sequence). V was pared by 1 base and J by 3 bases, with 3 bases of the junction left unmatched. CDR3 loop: CASSLGQGADGNTIYF. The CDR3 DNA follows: TGTGCCAGCAGCTTAGGACAGGGGGCCGATGGAAACACCATATATTTT.

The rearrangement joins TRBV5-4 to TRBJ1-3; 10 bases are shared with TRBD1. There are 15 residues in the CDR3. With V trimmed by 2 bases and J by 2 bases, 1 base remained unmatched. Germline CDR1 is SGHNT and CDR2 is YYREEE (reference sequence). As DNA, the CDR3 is TGTGCCAGCAGCTTAGGACAGGGGGCTGGAAACACCATATATTTT. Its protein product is CASSLGQGAGNTIYF.